This T cell receptor beta chain was sequenced in a study of T cell repertoires in cytomegalovirus infection. Looking at the study overall: Indications of both CMV infection and matching HLA type were provided by public TCR beta signatures.

Germline V CDR1 and CDR2: SGHVT, SQSDAQ. J was trimmed by 5 bases and V by 5 bases; bases with no gene match: 12. The CDR3 is made up of 15 amino acids. Details on this clonotype: Its antigen is as yet unknown.

MiXCR, run by TCRdb on the reads, gives a single entry per CDR3 protein. Counted here are about 110,000 distinct CDR3 sequences, 29% occurring once; the ten biggest clones make up about 81%. The source was CD8+ T cells from cultured PBMCs, collected from culture after CMV antigen stimulation. The TCR sequence derives from a human donor in good health (CMV status not recorded). Some clones in this sample may be carry-over from other donors' samples. The chain uses TRBV7-4 and TRBJ2-7; TRBD2 agrees at 7 bases. CDR3 sequence (DNA): TGTGCCAGCAGCGACCCGGGGGGTGGAAACAACGAGCAGTACTTC. It encodes CASSDPGGGNNEQYF.